The T cell receptor beta chain under discussion was sequenced for a study of shared clonotypes between healthy human individuals. On the study more broadly: The people who gave samples were two women and a few men aged 18 to 49.

In the original analysis: Filtering of immunoSEQ junctional sequences could not match full-length read filtering. Produced via immunoSEQ multiplex PCR; TCRdb's table is partial and in-frame only. That table furnishes V, J and clone size, whereas the DNA furnished D and trimming. The sample has about 300,000 clones, approximately 79% seen once. This CDR3 comprises 14 residues. The germline gives CDR1 SNHLY, CDR2 FYNNEI. The germline V and J ends were trimmed by 6 bases and 2 bases, with 14 bases remaining between them. Material: memory CD4+ T cells sorted from blood. Subset described: CD45RA-negative fraction. This rearrangement joins TRBV2 to TRBJ2-7, with a possible D match to TRBD2 (5 bases). The TCR originated in a man aged 25 to 40 in good health. The CDR3 region has the DNA TGTGCCAGCAGCTCGGGAAATCCCCCCTACGAGCAGTACTTC. It encodes CASSSGNPPYEQYF.